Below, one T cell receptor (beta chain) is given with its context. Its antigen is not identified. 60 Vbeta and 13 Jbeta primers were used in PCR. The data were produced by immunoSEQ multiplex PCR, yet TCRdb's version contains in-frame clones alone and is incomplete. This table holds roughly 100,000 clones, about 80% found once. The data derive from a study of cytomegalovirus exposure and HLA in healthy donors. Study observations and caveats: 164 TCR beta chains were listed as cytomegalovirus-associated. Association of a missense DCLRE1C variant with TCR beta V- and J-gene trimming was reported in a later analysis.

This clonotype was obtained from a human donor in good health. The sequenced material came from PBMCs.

This CDR3 is CASSLVRVGYEQYF. CDR3 coding DNA: TGCGCCAGCAGCTTGGTGAGGGTCGGCTACGAGCAGTACTTC. This rearrangement joins TRBV5-1 to TRBJ2-5, with a possible D match to TRBD2 (5 bases). TRBJ2-7 explains the end of the DNA better; the J call may be wrong. CDR1 is SGHRS, CDR2 YFSETQ, per germline. CDR3 size: 14 residues.